This T cell receptor beta chain was sequenced during a study of blood T cell repertoires in COVID-19. Study-level information: Acute and convalescent COVID-19 samples came from the United States, Italy and Spain.

Original processing methods: By means of reference gene primer amplification, nucleated cell counts were estimated. Sequenced by immunoSEQ multiplex PCR; TCRdb stores in-frame clones only, minus some. That table is the source of V, J and clone size, and D and trimming were worked out from the DNA. The profile shows 350,000 or so clones, approximately 88% of them singletons. Seattle participants joined during active infection and were tracked over time. The sequenced sample consisted of peripheral blood. The origin of this receptor is a woman in her twenties or thirties with COVID-19, enrolled during active disease.

CDR3 protein: CASSDSMSPSGYGYTF. CDR3 sequence (DNA): TGTGCCAGCAGTGATTCTATGTCTCCGTCTGGCTATGGCTACACCTTC. This chain links TRBV25-1 with TRBJ1-2; unclear D gene. Trimming removed 3 bases at V and 4 bases at J, with 18 bases between. CDR1 is MGHDK, CDR2 SYGVNS, per germline. This CDR3 has 16 residues.